This TCR beta chain was documented in a study of immune cell composition in non-small cell lung cancer. TCRdb keeps only in-frame clones here, not all; method: immunoSEQ multiplex PCR. The sample shows about 5,900 clones, 87% of them seen only once. Normal lung sampling was at least 3 cm from the tumour, as distant as possible. The CDR3 spans 17 residues. CDR1 and CDR2 (germline): MNHEY, SMNVEV (reference sequence). The junction had 4 bases not matched to a gene; V was cut back by 0 bases and J by 0 bases. V gene TRBV27 combines with J gene TRBJ1-5; 8 bases agree with TRBD1. This clonotype originated in a human donor with non-small cell lung cancer. The material sequenced was non-adjacent lung tissue. The CDR3 DNA reads as TGTGCCAGCAGTTTATCGGGACAGGACCCTAGCAATCAGCCCCAGCATTTT. It specifies CASSLSGQDPSNQPQHF.